This paragraph covers one TCR beta chain sequence. The germline V and J ends were trimmed by 8 bases and 5 bases, with 16 bases remaining between them. This CDR3 comprises 13 residues. Germline lookup yields CDR1 ENHRY and CDR2 SYGVKD. This record comes from a study of beta chain features in type 1 diabetes. Every isolated RNA sample was fully reverse transcribed, so sequencing captured expressed TCRB transcripts. Sequencing was performed with immunoSEQ multiplex PCR; in TCRdb, only in-frame clones are kept and a portion is missing. This table holds fewer than 250,000 clones, roughly an eighth found once.

The receptor's source is a woman in her 40s in good health. The gene calls are TRBV10-3 and TRBJ2-7; D not certain. Sequencing was done on a sample of naive CD4+ T cells from blood. CDR3 nucleotides: TGTGCCATCGCCGCCTCCGAGAAAAACGAGCAGTACTTC. This gives the protein CAIAASEKNEQYF.